A selection of T cell receptor beta chains follows, all from one sample in a study of cytomegalovirus exposure and HLA in healthy donors. The data were produced by immunoSEQ multiplex PCR, yet TCRdb's version contains in-frame clones alone and is incomplete. The table lists 300,000 to 400,000 clones, 86% of them singletons. Sequencing input: PBMCs. These receptors were obtained from a woman under 30 in good health and CMV-seronegative. Each CDR3 is given with its conserved first and last residue. The D gene is left open where the match is weak. Size values are once, few and many counts, or a class for expanded clones, and some rows have none.

v_gene	j_gene	abundance	len	d_gene	CDR3aa	CDR3nt
TRBV11-2	TRBJ1-1	-	14	TRBD1	CASSTRTGPTEAFF	TGTGCCAGCAGCACCCGGACAGGGCCCACTGAAGCTTTCTTT
TRBV5-4	TRBJ1-1	-	14	-	CASRKTGLNTEAFF	TGTGCCAGCAGAAAAACAGGCCTTAACACTGAAGCTTTCTTT
TRBV2	TRBJ2-2	-	13	-	CASTDLASGELFF	TGTGCCAGCACCGATCTTGCGTCCGGGGAGCTGTTTTTT
TRBV7-9	TRBJ2-3	-	18	TRBD2	CASSQTSLAGPSTDTQYF	TGTGCCAGCAGCCAAACTTCTTTAGCGGGGCCTAGCACAGATACGCAGTATTTT
TRBV28	TRBJ1-5	-	15	-	CASSPPRGVPQPQHF	TGTGCCAGCAGTCCCCCGCGGGGGGTGCCTCAGCCCCAGCATTTT
TRBV29-1	TRBJ1-4	-	13	-	CSAGKSGEEKLFF	TGCAGCGCCGGGAAGTCCGGGGAAGAAAAACTGTTTTTT
TRBV28	TRBJ1-5	-	12	-	CASSPLMQPQHF	TGTGCCAGCAGTCCCCTAATGCAGCCCCAGCATTTT
TRBV5-6	TRBJ1-3	-	14	-	CASSLGGAGNTIYF	TGTGCCAGCAGCCTGGGGGGGGCTGGAAACACCATATATTTT
TRBV6-5	TRBJ1-2	-	14	-	CASSYGYTAYGYTF	TGTGCCAGCAGTTACGGATACACAGCCTATGGCTACACCTTC
TRBV28	TRBJ1-1	-	15	-	CASRSWGGENTEAFF	TGTGCCAGCCGGTCTTGGGGGGGTGAAAACACTGAAGCTTTCTTT
TRBV27	TRBJ1-2	-	14	-	CASSGLGGGYGYTF	TGTGCCAGCAGTGGACTAGGGGGGGGCTATGGCTACACCTTC
TRBV28	TRBJ1-2	-	15	-	CASSSTGRSNYGYTF	TGTGCCAGCAGTTCCACCGGGAGATCTAACTATGGCTACACCTTC
TRBV4-2	TRBJ2-1	many	16	-	CASSHGSPGEDNEQFF	TGTGCCAGCAGCCACGGGAGCCCGGGAGAGGACAATGAGCAGTTCTTC
TRBV28	TRBJ2-2	-	14	-	CASSPQVKTGELFF	TGTGCCAGCAGTCCTCAGGTTAAGACCGGGGAGCTGTTTTTT
TRBV5-4	TRBJ2-7	-	13	TRBD1	CASSLDRVYEQYF	TGTGCCAGCAGCTTAGACAGGGTTTACGAGCAGTACTTC
TRBV27	TRBJ2-1	once	15	TRBD2	CASSPLAGEGNEQFF	TGTGCCAGCAGTCCCCTAGCGGGAGAGGGTAATGAGCAGTTCTTC
TRBV27	TRBJ2-1	-	18	TRBD2	CASSFTGLAGEAYNEQFF	TGTGCCAGCAGTTTCACGGGACTAGCGGGAGAGGCCTACAATGAGCAGTTCTTC
TRBV11-2	TRBJ2-1	-	17	TRBD2	CASSLVPSGREYNEQFF	TGTGCCAGCAGCTTAGTACCTAGCGGGAGAGAATACAATGAGCAGTTCTTC
TRBV9	TRBJ1-1	once	18	TRBD1	CASSVGTGISVSGTEAFF	TGTGCCAGCAGCGTAGGGACAGGTATTTCGGTATCGGGGACTGAAGCTTTCTTT
TRBV28	TRBJ2-5	once	16	TRBD2	CASSQLVTSGGETQYF	TGTGCCAGCAGTCAACTAGTGACTAGCGGGGGAGAGACCCAGTACTTC